The clone carrying this T cell receptor (beta chain) was seen at least ten times. The read finishes 3 residues shy of the CDR3 end, and the germline J gene is used to complete it. CDR3 size: 13 residues. Trimming stripped 11 bases from V and 5 bases from J, with 19 bases between. Germline lookup yields CDR1 LNHDA and CDR2 SQIVND (reference sequence). The sample originates from a study of T cell clonality in common variable immunodeficiency. Profiling relied on immunoSEQ multiplex PCR, and the TCRdb table lists in-frame clones only, not all of them. The sample includes tens of thousands of clones, none of them occurring once.

The chain recombines TRBV19 with TRBJ2-7; D is undetermined. Source material: peripheral blood mononuclear cells. This TCR came from a person aged 18-69 years in good health. The chain's CDR3 is CASSLSLNDEQYF. The part of the CDR3 DNA that was read is TGTGCCTCCTCCCTATCCCTGAACGACGAG.